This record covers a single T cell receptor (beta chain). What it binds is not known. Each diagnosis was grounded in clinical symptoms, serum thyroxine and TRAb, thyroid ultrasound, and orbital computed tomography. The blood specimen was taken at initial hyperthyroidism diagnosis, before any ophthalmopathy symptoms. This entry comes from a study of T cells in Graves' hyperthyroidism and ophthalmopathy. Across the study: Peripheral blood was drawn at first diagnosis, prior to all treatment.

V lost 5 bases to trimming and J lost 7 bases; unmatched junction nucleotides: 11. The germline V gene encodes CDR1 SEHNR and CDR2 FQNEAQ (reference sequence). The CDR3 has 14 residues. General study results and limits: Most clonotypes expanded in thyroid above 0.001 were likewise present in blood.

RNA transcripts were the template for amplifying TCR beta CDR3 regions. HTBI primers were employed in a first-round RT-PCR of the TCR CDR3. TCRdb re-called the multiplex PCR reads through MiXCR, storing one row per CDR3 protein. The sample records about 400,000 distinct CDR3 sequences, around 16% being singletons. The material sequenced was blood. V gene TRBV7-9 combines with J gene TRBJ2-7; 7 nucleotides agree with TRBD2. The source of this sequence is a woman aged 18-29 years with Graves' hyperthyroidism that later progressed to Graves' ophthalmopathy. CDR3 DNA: TGTGCCAGCAGCCGTCCTAGCGGCGACTGGGAGCAGTACTTC. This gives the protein CASSRPSGDWEQYF. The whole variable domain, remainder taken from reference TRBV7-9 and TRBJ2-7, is DTGVSQNPRHKITKRGQNVTFRCDPISEHNRLYWYRQTLGQGPEFLTYFQNEAQLEKSRLLSDRFSAERPKGSFSTLEIQRTEQGDSAMYLCASSRPSGDWEQYFGPGTRLTVT.